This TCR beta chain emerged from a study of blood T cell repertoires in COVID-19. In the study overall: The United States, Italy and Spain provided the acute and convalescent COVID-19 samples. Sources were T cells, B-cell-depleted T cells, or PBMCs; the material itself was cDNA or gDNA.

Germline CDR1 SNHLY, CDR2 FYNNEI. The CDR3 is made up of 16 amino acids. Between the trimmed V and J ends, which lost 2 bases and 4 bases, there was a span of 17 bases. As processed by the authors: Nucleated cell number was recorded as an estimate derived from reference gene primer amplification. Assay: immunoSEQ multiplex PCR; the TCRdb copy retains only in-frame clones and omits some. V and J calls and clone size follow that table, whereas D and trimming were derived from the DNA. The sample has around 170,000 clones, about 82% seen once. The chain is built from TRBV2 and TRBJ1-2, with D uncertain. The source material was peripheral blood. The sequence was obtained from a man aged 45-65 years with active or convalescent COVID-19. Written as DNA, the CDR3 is TGTGCCAGCAGTGAAACGAAGGCTAGGCCATCCTATGGCTACACCTTC. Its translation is CASSETKARPSYGYTF.